This is a list of T cell receptor beta chains from one sample in a study of PD-L1 blockade in urothelial cancer. Only in-frame clones appear in the TCRdb table, and some are missing; sequencing was by immunoSEQ multiplex PCR. The table lists 100,000 to 150,000 clones, about 83% of them singletons. Sample: PBMCs, taken around atezolizumab (anti-PD-L1) treatment. The source is a man between 50 and 59 years old with urothelial cancer. CDR3s include the opening cysteine and the closing phenylalanine or tryptophan. D genes are given only for firm matches. Rows give clone size only sometimes, using once, few, many, or a class for an expanded clone.

V gene	J gene	clone size	D gene	CDR3 protein	CDR3 DNA
TRBV20-1	TRBJ2-7	-	TRBD2	CACGSSYEQYF	TGCGCGTGCGGGAGCTCCTACGAGCAGTACTTC
TRBV6-5	TRBJ2-5	-	TRBD1	CASSRTGQETQYF	TGTGCCAGCAGTCGGACAGGCCAAGAGACCCAGTACTTC
TRBV1	TRBJ2-3	once	-	CTSSQASVWLAGGRGDTDTQYF	TGCACCAGCAGCCAAGCCTCTGTATGGCTAGCGGGAGGGCGAGGTGACACAGATACGCAGTATTTT
TRBV16	TRBJ2-1	once	TRBD2	CASSPSNSGKGNEQFF	TGTGCCAGCAGCCCGTCCAATAGCGGGAAGGGCAATGAGCAGTTCTTC
TRBV2	TRBJ2-1	few	-	CASSPGDYNEQFF	TGTGCCAGCAGTCCGGGAGACTACAATGAGCAGTTCTTC
TRBV2	TRBJ1-1	-	TRBD1	CASMRGPGTEAFF	TGTGCCAGCATGAGGGGGCCAGGCACTGAAGCTTTCTTT
TRBV28	TRBJ1-5	-	-	CASSPRGWSGDQPQHF	TGTGCCAGCAGCCCAAGGGGGTGGTCAGGGGACCAGCCCCAGCATTTT
TRBV18	TRBJ1-6	-	TRBD1	CASSPLGQGDSPLHF	TGTGCCAGCTCACCACTGGGACAGGGCGACTCACCCCTCCACTTT
TRBV9	TRBJ2-1	-	TRBD2	CASSVGGSGEQFF	TGTGCCAGCAGCGTAGGCGGGAGCGGTGAGCAGTTCTTC
TRBV1	TRBJ2-2	once	-	CTSSPRLAGAAYPCQDTGELFF	-
TRBV10-3	TRBJ2-7	-	-	CAISESGRSSYEQYF	TGTGCCATCAGTGAGTCGGGCAGAAGTTCCTACGAGCAGTACTTC
TRBV5-1	TRBJ1-1	-	TRBD1	CASSFVTGVYTEAFF	TGCGCCAGCAGCTTCGTCACAGGGGTGTATACTGAAGCTTTCTTT
TRBV10-1	TRBJ1-5	-	-	CASSGWKGDNQPQHF	TGCGCCAGCAGTGGTTGGAAGGGGGACAATCAGCCCCAGCATTTT
TRBV6-5	TRBJ1-1	-	TRBD1	CASRQGGENTEAFF	TGTGCCAGTCGCCAGGGGGGAGAGAACACTGAAGCTTTCTTT
TRBV7-2	TRBJ2-7	-	TRBD1	CASSSRQGTYEQYF	TGTGCCAGCAGCTCTCGACAGGGTACCTACGAGCAGTACTTC
TRBV5-4	TRBJ1-3	-	-	CASSLRGSGNTIYF	TGTGCCAGCAGCTTACGGGGATCTGGAAACACCATATATTTT
TRBV10-2	TRBJ2-7	-	-	CASSLGSSYEQYF	TGCGCCAGCAGTCTGGGCAGCTCCTACGAGCAGTACTTC
TRBV5-1	TRBJ2-3	-	-	CASSRQAETSTDTQYF	TGCGCCAGCAGCCGACAGGCGGAAACTAGCACAGATACGCAGTATTTT
TRBV28	TRBJ2-7	-	-	CASRRRGGFSYEQYF	TGTGCCAGCAGACGAAGAGGAGGTTTCTCCTACGAGCAGTACTTC
TRBV2	TRBJ2-3	-	TRBD1	CASSPRTGLDTDTQYF	TGTGCCAGCAGTCCCCGGACAGGCCTCGACACAGATACGCAGTATTTT
TRBV9	TRBJ2-2	few	TRBD2	CASSVSGASNTGELFF	TGTGCCAGCAGCGTTAGCGGGGCCTCGAACACCGGGGAGCTGTTTTTT
TRBV28	TRBJ2-3	once	-	CASTPAGAEVSTDTQYF	TGTGCCAGCACTCCCGCGGGGGCGGAGGTTAGCACAGATACGCAGTATTTT
TRBV18	TRBJ1-5	-	-	CASSPDINQPQHF	TGTGCCAGCTCACCCGACATAAATCAGCCCCAGCATTTT
TRBV7-9	TRBJ1-6	-	TRBD1	CATPGGRGGNSPLHF	TGTGCCACCCCAGGGGGTCGGGGTGGAAATTCACCCCTCCACTTT
TRBV5-8	TRBJ1-2	-	TRBD1	CASRGRQGQFYGYTF	TGTGCCAGCAGGGGTAGACAGGGGCAATTCTATGGCTACACCTTC
TRBV6-4	TRBJ2-3	-	-	CASPETDSSTDTQYF	TGTGCCAGTCCCGAGACGGACAGTAGCACAGATACGCAGTATTTT
TRBV10-2	TRBJ1-6	few	TRBD1	CASSSGQSSPLHF	TGCGCCAGCAGCTCGGGACAGTCTTCACCCCTCCACTTT
TRBV15	TRBJ2-1	-	TRBD2	CATSKATSVENEQFF	TGTGCCACCAGCAAGGCGACTAGCGTTGAAAATGAGCAGTTCTTC
TRBV6-1	TRBJ2-2	-	TRBD2	CASRRGVTGELFF	TGTGCCAGCAGGCGGGGGGTTACCGGGGAGCTGTTTTTT
TRBV4-1	TRBJ1-5	-	-	CASSQDLGGPGQPQHF	TGCGCCAGCAGCCAAGATCTTGGGGGCCCGGGACAGCCCCAGCATTTT
TRBV9	TRBJ2-1	-	TRBD2	CASSVGGTSGGPNEQFF	TGTGCCAGCAGCGTAGGGGGAACTAGCGGAGGCCCTAATGAGCAGTTCTTC
TRBV5-6	TRBJ2-1	-	TRBD2	CASSLTGTSGYNEQFF	TGTGCCAGCAGCTTAACCGGGACTAGCGGATACAATGAGCAGTTCTTC
TRBV28	TRBJ2-1	-	-	CASRKLEFYEQFF	TGTGCCAGCAGAAAACTAGAGTTCTATGAGCAGTTCTTC
TRBV28	TRBJ2-1	-	TRBD1	CASSIPGQGSREQFF	TGTGCCAGCAGCATCCCGGGACAGGGGTCGCGTGAGCAGTTCTTC
TRBV19	TRBJ2-7	-	-	CATKPGGTYEQYF	TGTGCCACCAAGCCCGGCGGCACCTACGAGCAGTACTTC
TRBV7-2	TRBJ2-5	-	TRBD2	CASRSPSGSKGTQYF	TGTGCCAGCAGATCACCTAGCGGGAGTAAGGGGACCCAGTACTTC